This TCR beta chain was captured by sequencing in a study of T cell clonotyping in hematopoietic cell transplantation. Findings and limits, study-wide: Pathologically expanded recipient clonotypes increased progressively from day 30 to day 180 as diversity fell. Few recipient clonotypes overlapped donors; over 97% were de novo at given depth. Cells were unsorted, so CD4 and CD8 contributions were not separated. Higher Inverse Simpson Index values in graft donor and pretransplant recipient predicted broader posttransplant TCR diversity.

As to this clone: Antigen specificity is unknown.

CDR1 is ENHRY, CDR2 SYGVKD, per germline. This CDR3 is built from 13 residues. V was trimmed by 2 bases and J by 9 bases, leaving 11 bases between them. Libraries were prepared by immunoSEQ multiplex PCR; TCRdb keeps only in-frame clonotypes and omits some of them. This table has more than 25,000 clones, approximately 90% appearing once. The sequence derives from a female patient in her 50s who had an allogeneic stem cell transplant from a related donor, so the T cells may come from the graft donor. Some clones in this sample may be carry-over from other donors' samples. The chain uses TRBV10-3 and TRBJ1-5; D gene ambiguous. The sequencing used PBMCs, collected 100 days after allogeneic stem cell transplant. The CDR3 is CAISEGPARPQHF. DNA of the CDR3: TGTGCCATCAGTGAGGGCCCCGCGCGGCCCCAGCATTTT.